These 5 T cell receptor beta chains came from one sample sequenced in a study of blood T cell repertoires in COVID-19. Measured with immunoSEQ multiplex PCR; TCRdb has only the in-frame clones, and not every one. The sample holds some 78,000 clones, approximately 89% seen once. The sequenced sample was peripheral blood. These receptors were obtained from a man aged 70-80 years with active or convalescent COVID-19.

This clone was seen a handful of times. The genes are TRBV2 and TRBJ2-7; perhaps TRBD2 as D (5 bases). Germline CDR1 reads SNHLY; CDR2 reads FYNNEI. V was clipped by 1 base and J by 3 bases, with 7 bases between them. This CDR3 region has 13 residues. This CDR3 is CASSEVGVYEQYF. CDR3 bases: TGTGCCAGCAGTGAAGTGGGAGTCTACGAGCAGTACTTC.

Here the CDR3 reads CASSALDRLVYNEQFF. CDR3 nucleotide sequence: TGTGCCAGCAGCGCGCTAGACAGGTTGGTCTACAATGAGCAGTTCTTC. The rearrangement joins TRBV9 to TRBJ2-1, with D perhaps TRBD1 (6 bases). The V end was cut by 3 bases, the J end by 3 bases, with 16 bases between. The CDR3 length is 16 residues. CDR1 is SGDLS and CDR2 is YYNGEE in the germline V gene.

V and J are TRBV20-1 and TRBJ1-2; no reliable D call. The CDR3 runs to 9 residues. With 5 bases removed from V and 8 bases from J, the gap between germline ends came to 6 bases. CDR1 is DFQATT and CDR2 is SNEGSKA in the germline V gene (reference sequence). The CDR3 sequence: CSAHTGYTF. The CDR3 region has the DNA TGCAGTGCTCATACAGGCTACACCTTC.

The chain couples TRBV3-1 (or the pseudogene TRBV3-2) to TRBJ2-1; D may be TRBD2 (5 bases). Trimming took 1 base from V and 0 from J, leaving 10 bases between them. The CDR3 sequence is 16 residues long. Germline V CDR1 and CDR2: LGHDT, YNNKEL (reference sequence). CDR3 region: CASSQGLAVSYNEQFF. CDR3 nucleotides: TGTGCCAGCAGCCAAGGGCTAGCTGTCTCCTACAATGAGCAGTTCTTC.

The chain couples TRBV2 to TRBJ1-1, with D possibly matching TRBD1 (5 bases). In germline, CDR1 is SNHLY, CDR2 FYNNEI. This CDR3 comprises 14 residues. Trimming took off 3 bases at V and 3 bases at J, with 11 bases between the two ends. CDR3 in amino acids: CASSDRAKYTEAFF. The DNA for the CDR3 is TGTGCCAGCAGTGACAGGGCCAAATACACTGAAGCTTTCTTT.